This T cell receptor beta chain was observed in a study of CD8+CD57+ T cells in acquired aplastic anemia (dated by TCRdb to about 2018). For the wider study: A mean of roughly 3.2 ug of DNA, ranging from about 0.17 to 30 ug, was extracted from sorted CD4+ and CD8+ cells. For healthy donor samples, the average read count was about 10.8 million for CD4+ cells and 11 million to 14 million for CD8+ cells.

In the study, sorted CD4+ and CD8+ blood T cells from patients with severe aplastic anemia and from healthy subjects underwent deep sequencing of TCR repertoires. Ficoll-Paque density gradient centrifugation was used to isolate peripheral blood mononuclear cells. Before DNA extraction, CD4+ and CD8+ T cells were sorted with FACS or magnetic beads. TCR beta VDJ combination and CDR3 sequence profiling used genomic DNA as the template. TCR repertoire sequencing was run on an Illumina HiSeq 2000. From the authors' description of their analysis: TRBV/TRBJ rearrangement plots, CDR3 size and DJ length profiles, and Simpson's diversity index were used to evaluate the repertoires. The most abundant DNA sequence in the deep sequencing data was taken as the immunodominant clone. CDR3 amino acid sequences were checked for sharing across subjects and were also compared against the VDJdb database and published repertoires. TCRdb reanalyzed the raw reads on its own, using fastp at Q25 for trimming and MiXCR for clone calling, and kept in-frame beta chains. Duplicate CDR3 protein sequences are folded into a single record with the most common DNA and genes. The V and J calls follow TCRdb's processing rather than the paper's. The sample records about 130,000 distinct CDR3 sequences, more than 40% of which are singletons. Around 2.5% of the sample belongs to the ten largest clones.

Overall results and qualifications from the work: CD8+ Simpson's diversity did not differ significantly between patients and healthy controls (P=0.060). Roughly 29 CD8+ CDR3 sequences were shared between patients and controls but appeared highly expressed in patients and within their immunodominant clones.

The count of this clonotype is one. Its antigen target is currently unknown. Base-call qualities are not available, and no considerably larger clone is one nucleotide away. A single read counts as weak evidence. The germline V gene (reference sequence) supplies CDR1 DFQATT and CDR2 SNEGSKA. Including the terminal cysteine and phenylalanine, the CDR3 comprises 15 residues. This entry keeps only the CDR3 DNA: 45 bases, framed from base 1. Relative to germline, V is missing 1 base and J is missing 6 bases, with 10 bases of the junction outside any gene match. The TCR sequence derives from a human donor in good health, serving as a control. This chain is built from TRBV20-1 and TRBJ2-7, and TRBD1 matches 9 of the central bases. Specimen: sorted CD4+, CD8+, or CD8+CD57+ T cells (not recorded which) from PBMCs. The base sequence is TGCAGTGCTAGAGTACCGGGACAGGGATGGCCCGAGCAGTACTTC. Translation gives CSARVPGQGWPEQYF.